The 2 T cell receptor beta chains presented below share a single source sample, sequenced in a study of cytomegalovirus exposure and HLA in healthy donors (dated by TCRdb to about 2017). The receptor library was made with the immunoSEQ multiplex PCR assay. A mixture of 60 forward primers for TCR Vbeta segments and 13 reverse primers for TCR Jbeta segments was used in the multiplex PCR. The table was pulled from immuneACCESS by TCRdb, which kept in-frame rearrangements only. Such tables lose some clones; where checked, under half of the loss comes from unresolved V genes, and the rest has no known cause. The sample includes approximately 160,000 clones, with approximately 81% observed a single time. The ten largest clones take up under 1.5% of the sample. The sample taken for sequencing was PBMCs. The receptors here all came from a man between 18 and 29 years old in good health and CMV-seronegative.

The V call is TRBV11-2, the J call TRBJ2-5, with 7 bases fitting TRBD1. The trim removed 4 bases at V and 6 bases at J, leaving 8 bases unmatched. The CDR3 totals 14 residues. Germline CDR1 SGHAT, CDR2 FQNNGV. The CDR3 DNA reads as TGTGCCAGCAGCTACGGGACAGCGGCTAAGACCCAGTACTTC. Protein product: CASSYGTAAKTQYF.

This clone was counted a single time. The rearrangement joins TRBV6-5 to TRBJ2-7; a weak D match, TRBD1 (6 bases). This CDR3 is 15 amino acids long. V dropped 3 bases and J dropped 4 bases, with 16 bases sitting between them. The germline V gene has CDR1 MNHEY and CDR2 SVGAGI. CDR3 coding DNA: TGTGCCAGCAGTTATCGAGGGAAAGGGGGATACGAGCAGTACTTC. Translated, it gives CASSYRGKGGYEQYF.